This T cell receptor beta chain came from a study of identical twins. Study conclusions and caveats: It was possible that invariant MAIT and iNKT cells partly confounded the zero-insertion analyses. There was an excess of low generation probability in the out-of-frame alpha sequences that twins shared.

One entry per CDR3 protein results from TCRdb running MiXCR on the 5' RACE reads. The table records roughly 240,000 distinct CDR3 sequences, around 7.6% of them present only once. The donor group consisted entirely of healthy Caucasians. To note about this clonotype: What it binds is not known.

Separately, the same data were catalogued under a study of yellow fever vaccine responses in identical twins.

The specimen was CD8+ T cells sorted from blood. The receptor was derived from a woman under 30 in good health.

This CDR3 reads CASSLEAGHQLGETQYF. CDR3 bases: TGTGCCAGCAGCTTAGAGGCAGGACACCAACTAGGGGAGACCCAGTACTTC. V usage is TRBV7-8 and J usage is TRBJ2-5; the D call may be TRBD1 or TRBD2 (5 bases each). CDR1 SGHVS and CDR2 FQNEAQ come from the germline V gene. Between the trimmed V and J ends, which lost 1 base and 5 bases, there was a span of 20 bases. The CDR3 has 17 residues.